These 18 T cell receptor beta chains were sequenced from one sample in a study of cytomegalovirus exposure and HLA in healthy donors (dated by TCRdb to about 2017). The library was generated by the immunoSEQ multiplex PCR assay. A mixture of 60 forward primers for TCR Vbeta segments and 13 reverse primers for TCR Jbeta segments was used in the multiplex PCR. Not all clones reach the TCRdb copy of this immuneACCESS table, which keeps in-frame sequences only. Checked studies attribute under half of the gap to unresolved V genes and leave the rest unexplained. This sample's listing comprises approximately 40,000 clones. Approximately 5.9% of the sample is held by the ten biggest clonotypes. Material: PBMCs. These receptors were collected from a human donor in good health.

This chain links TRBV7-3 with TRBJ2-3; 8 positions match TRBD1. This CDR3 is built from 14 residues. Trimming removed 2 bases from V and 6 bases from J; junction bases left unmatched: 4. Germline V gene lookup returns CDR1 SGHTA and CDR2 FQGTGA. CDR3 nucleotide sequence: TGTGCCAGCAGCTTACAGGGGGCGCTGGATACGCAGTATTTT. Translation gives CASSLQGALDTQYF.

In nucleotides, the CDR3 is TGTGCCAGCAGCCAAGGGGACAGGGTAGACGACAATGAGCAGTTCTTC. Translating gives CASSQGDRVDDNEQFF. The chain joins TRBV4-2 to TRBJ2-1, with TRBD1 identical over 9 bases. V lost 1 base to trimming and J lost 5 bases; unmatched junction nucleotides: 6. The germline V gene encodes CDR1 LGHNA and CDR2 YNFKEQ. The CDR3 sequence is 16 residues long.

J is TRBJ2-7 and V is TRBV30, with a possible D match to TRBD1 (6 bases). The CDR3 has 14 amino acids. Germline CDR1 and CDR2: GTSNPN and SVGIG (reference sequence). Trimming cost V 6 bases and J 2 bases, with 17 bases left between them. The DNA of the CDR3 is TGTGCCTGCGGTCGGGACAAATTCGCCTACGAGCAGTACTTC. Protein: CACGRDKFAYEQYF.

Worth noting for this clone: The sample has other DNA sequences that encode this CDR3 too. The V call is TRBV30, the J call TRBJ1-6; 11 bases align to TRBD1. The germline CDR1 and CDR2 sequences are GTSNPN and SVGIG (reference sequence). The V gene end was trimmed by 3 bases and the J gene end by 4 bases; junction bases not matched to a gene: 20. The CDR3 runs to 21 residues. CDR3: CAWSDRGTGGFRSPYNSPLHF. The CDR3 DNA reads as TGTGCCTGGAGCGATAGGGGGACAGGGGGATTTCGAAGTCCTTATAATTCACCCCTCCACTTT.

The CDR3 bases are TGTGCCAGCAGCCCTAGGACTAGCGGGGGGGATGAGCAGTTCTTC. This sequence encodes CASSPRTSGGDEQFF. The J gene is TRBJ2-1, the V gene TRBV9; 15 positions match TRBD2. Trimming took 4 bases from V and 8 from J; bases not matched to a gene: 4. The CDR3 contains 15 residues. Germline CDR1 SGDLS, CDR2 YYNGEE.

This chain connects TRBV29-1 to TRBJ1-2; maybe TRBD1 (5 bases). Germline V gene lookup returns CDR1 SQVTM and CDR2 ANQGSEA. The CDR3 extends over 11 amino acids. V lost 6 bases, J lost 3 bases, and 8 bases lay in between. The CDR3 coding sequence is TGCAGCGTCCAACAGGACTATGGCTACACCTTC. Translated: CSVQQDYGYTF.

The rearrangement uses TRBV9 and TRBJ2-5; 12 nucleotides match TRBD2. Looked up from germline, CDR1 is SGDLS and CDR2 is YYNGEE. The CDR3 is made up of 15 amino acids. V trimming: 5 bases; J trimming: 5 bases; junction bases outside the gene matches: 7. The CDR3 DNA reads as TGTGCCAGCAGGCCTAGCGGGGGGGATCCTGAGACCCAGTACTTC. Translated: CASRPSGGDPETQYF.

In DNA form, the CDR3 reads TGCGCCAGCAGCCAAGATGAGGCAGCAGAGTCTGGGGCCAACGTCCTGACTTTC. This sequence encodes CASSQDEAAESGANVLTF. The V and J genes are TRBV4-1 and TRBJ2-6; no clear D. Germline V gene lookup returns CDR1 MGHRA and CDR2 YSYEKL. The CDR3 covers 18 residues. With 0 bases removed from V and 1 base from J, the gap between germline ends came to 13 bases.

The J gene is TRBJ1-1, the V gene TRBV7-6; D might be TRBD1 (5 bases). The CDR3 runs to 13 residues. CDR1 is SGHVS, CDR2 FNYEAQ, per germline. Trimming left V 5 bases short and J 0 bases short, with 7 bases between. CDR3: CASSRGVNTEAFF. Here the CDR3 DNA reads TGTGCCAGCAGCCGGGGGGTGAACACTGAAGCTTTCTTT.

The chain recombines TRBV5-4 with TRBJ2-3; 9 bases are shared with TRBD1. Germline CDR1 SGHNT, CDR2 YYREEE (reference sequence). CDR3 length: 13 amino acids. J gave up 6 bases and V 4 bases, and 3 bases lay outside the gene matches. DNA for the CDR3: TGTGCCAGCAGCACAGGGGGCAGGGATACGCAGTATTTT. This encodes CASSTGGRDTQYF.

The V and J genes are TRBV18 and TRBJ1-4; D not certain. The germline CDR1 and CDR2 sequences are KGHSH and LQKENI. This CDR3 comprises 15 residues. Trimming took off 3 bases at V and 5 bases at J, with 13 bases between the two ends. CDR3 sequence: CASSPNSGGNEKLFF. The DNA of the CDR3 is TGTGCCAGCTCACCTAACTCCGGAGGAAATGAAAAACTGTTTTTT.

The chain is built from TRBV5-6 and TRBJ1-2; TRBD1 agrees at 7 bases. The CDR3 covers 13 residues. V shed 6 bases, J shed 2 bases, and the junction held 4 bases outside the gene matches. From germline, CDR1 is SGHDT and CDR2 YYEEEE. The CDR3 spells CASNLGQNYGYTF. Written as DNA, the CDR3 is TGTGCCAGCAACCTGGGACAGAACTATGGCTACACCTTC.

The rearrangement links TRBV5-5 to TRBJ2-7, with TRBD1 matching 7 bases. The germline V gene has CDR1 SGHKS and CDR2 YYEKEE (reference sequence). Trimming removed 0 bases from V and 2 bases from J; junction bases left unmatched: 5. This CDR3 contains 15 residues. CDR3 sequence reads: CASSLAPGGAYEQYF. In nucleotides, the CDR3 is TGTGCCAGCAGCTTGGCCCCAGGGGGAGCCTACGAGCAGTACTTC.

V and J are TRBV18 and TRBJ1-2; 9 nucleotides agree with TRBD1. Germline CDR1 and CDR2: KGHSH and LQKENI. The V and J ends lost 2 bases and 1 base, in that order; junction bases with no gene match: 2. The CDR3 extends over 15 amino acids. The CDR3 sequence is CASSPETGGNYGYTF. The CDR3 nucleotides are TGTGCCAGCTCACCAGAGACAGGGGGTAACTATGGCTACACCTTC.

V usage is TRBV2 and J usage is TRBJ1-2, with TRBD1 matching 7 bases. This CDR3 has 14 residues. CDR1 and CDR2 from the germline V gene are SNHLY and FYNNEI. V shed 11 bases, J shed 6 bases, and the junction held 15 bases outside the gene matches. CDR3 nucleotide sequence: TGTGCCGGGAAGCAGACAGGGCCGGAGGATGGCTACACCTTC. Translated, it gives CAGKQTGPEDGYTF.

V usage is TRBV7-9 and J usage is TRBJ2-7; 8 positions agree with TRBD2. Germline trimming cut 5 bases from V and 5 bases from J; bases unmatched to any gene: 8. Germline V gives CDR1 SEHNR, CDR2 FQNEAQ (reference sequence). CDR3 length: 14 amino acids. The CDR3 spells CASSPGGAGDEQYF. CDR3 nucleotide sequence: TGTGCCAGCAGCCCGGGGGGGGCTGGTGACGAGCAGTACTTC.

The rearrangement links TRBV15 to TRBJ2-7; 11 bases are shared with TRBD1. The V segment lost 0 bases and the J segment 9 bases; nucleotides outside the gene matches: 10. Germline V gives CDR1 LNHNV, CDR2 YYDKDF (reference sequence). The CDR3 runs 16 residues. CDR3 in DNA: TGTGCCACCAGCAGAGACGGGACAGGGGGTTTGTTCGGGCAGTACTTC. Amino acid sequence: CATSRDGTGGLFGQYF.

This chain uses TRBV19 with TRBJ1-2; D is undetermined. V was pared by 3 bases and J by 4 bases, with 9 bases between. Germline V gives CDR1 LNHDA, CDR2 SQIVND (reference sequence). This CDR3 contains 13 residues. CDR3 DNA: TGTGCCAGTAGTATCCACAGCTTCTATGGCTACACCTTC. It translates to CASSIHSFYGYTF.